What follows describes a single T cell receptor (beta chain). These data originate in a study of blood T cell repertoires in COVID-19. As processed by the authors: The authors estimated nucleated cell counts from reference gene primer amplification. This table comes from immunoSEQ multiplex PCR, and its TCRdb copy is limited to in-frame clones, with some not included. Clonal size and the V and J genes are those of that table, whereas D and trimming came from the DNA. The sample shows hundreds of thousands of clones, roughly 82% of them seen only once. From germline, CDR1 is MNHEY and CDR2 SMNVEV (reference sequence). CDR3 length: 18 amino acids. Germline trimming cut 5 bases from V and 2 bases from J; bases unmatched to any gene: 11. Categorization into cohorts depended on clinical history that participants reported.

The sequencing sample was made of PBMCs or T cells enriched from blood (not recorded which). V gene TRBV27 combines with J gene TRBJ2-2; 10 bases agree with TRBD2. The sequence was collected from a woman in her forties or fifties who had recovered from COVID-19. Here the CDR3 DNA reads TGTGCCAGCAGTACCACCGGGACTAGCGAGAGAAACACCGGGGAGCTGTTTTTT. Its protein is CASSTTGTSERNTGELFF.